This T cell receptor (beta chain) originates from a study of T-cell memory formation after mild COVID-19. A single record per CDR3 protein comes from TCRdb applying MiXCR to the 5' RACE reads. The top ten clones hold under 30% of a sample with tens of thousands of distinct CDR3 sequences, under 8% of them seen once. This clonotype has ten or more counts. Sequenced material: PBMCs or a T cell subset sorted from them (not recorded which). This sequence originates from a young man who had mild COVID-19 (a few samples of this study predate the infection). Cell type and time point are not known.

CDR3 protein: CASSVQGDLDYEQYF. As DNA, the CDR3 is TGTGCCAGCAGTGTCCAGGGAGACCTAGACTACGAGCAGTACTTC. The V and J genes are TRBV6-1 and TRBJ2-7, with D perhaps matching TRBD1 or TRBD2 (5 bases each). The CDR3 has 15 amino acids. Germline V gene sequence: CDR1 MNHNS, CDR2 SASEGT. V gave up 4 bases and J gave up 3 bases, with 16 bases separating them.